Each of the 2 T cell receptor beta chains below was sequenced from the same sample in a study of Graves' ophthalmopathy and Graves' hyperthyroidism. Scientists amplified the TCR beta CDR3 regions from RNA transcripts. First-round RT-PCR relied on HTBI primers, and a second-round multiplex PCR came next. TCRdb used MiXCR to reprocess the multiplex PCR reads, holding one entry per CDR3 protein. Here the sample spans about 410,000 distinct CDR3 sequences, about 17% being singletons. Sequencing used peripheral blood. The receptors come from a woman between 18 and 29 years old with Graves' ophthalmopathy.

This clonotype has a count of ten or more. The V gene is TRBV14, the J gene TRBJ2-2, with D unresolved. The CDR3 loop spans 17 amino acids. Germline V gene lookup returns CDR1 SGHDN and CDR2 FVKESK. Trimming removed 0 bases from V and 2 bases from J, with 13 bases in between. CDR3 loop: CASSQDGPVGNTGELFF. The CDR3, as DNA: TGTGCCAGCAGCCAAGATGGGCCAGTGGGCAACACCGGGGAGCTGTTTTTT.

This clonotype has at least ten counts. V is TRBV3-1 and J is TRBJ1-5; perhaps TRBD1 as D (6 bases). Trimming pared 3 bases from V and 6 bases from J, leaving 12 bases between. The CDR3 totals 14 residues. Germline V gene data show CDR1 as LGHDT and CDR2 as YNNKEL (reference sequence). The CDR3 nucleotides read TGTGCCAGCAGCCACAGGGGCTTAGCTCAGCCCCAGCATTTT. It yields the protein CASSHRGLAQPQHF.